A single sample is the source of the 5 T cell receptor beta chains below, sequenced in a study of T cells in Graves' hyperthyroidism and ophthalmopathy. RNA transcripts served as the template for amplifying TCR beta CDR3 regions. Researchers ran a first-round RT-PCR on the TCR CDR3 using the HTBI primer set. TCRdb reprocessed the multiplex PCR reads with MiXCR, giving one entry per CDR3 protein. In the table there are hundreds of thousands of distinct CDR3 sequences, 35% to 45% of which are singletons. Sequenced material: blood. The receptors shown here come from a man between 18 and 29 years old with Graves' hyperthyroidism.

This rearrangement joins TRBV20-1 to TRBJ2-5; TRBD2 is a possible D gene (6 bases). This CDR3 comprises 13 residues. V lost 5 bases to trimming and J lost 5 bases, with 15 bases between them. Germline V CDR1 and CDR2: DFQATT, SNEGSKA (reference sequence). The CDR3 region is CSAPAEGSETQYF. The CDR3 nucleotides are TGCAGTGCTCCGGCGGAGGGGAGCGAGACCCAGTACTTC.

This clonotype was picked up many times. The V call is TRBV20-1, the J call TRBJ1-1, with D possibly being TRBD1 (5 bases). This CDR3 is built from 12 residues. Germline V CDR1 and CDR2: DFQATT, SNEGSKA (reference sequence). The germline V and J ends were trimmed by 2 bases and 4 bases, with 8 bases remaining between them. DNA of the CDR3: TGCAGTGCTAGAAGGGGCTTCACTGAAGCTTTCTTT. This sequence encodes CSARRGFTEAFF.

V and J are TRBV6-5 and TRBJ1-2; D ambiguous. Trimming took 4 bases from V and 2 from J, leaving 11 bases between them. Germline V gene data show CDR1 as MNHEY and CDR2 as SVGAGI. This CDR3 is 14 amino acids long. In DNA form, the CDR3 reads TGTGCCAGCAGTTTATGGGCGGGAAACTATGGCTACACCTTC. Translated: CASSLWAGNYGYTF.

This chain joins TRBV20-1 and TRBJ1-4, with a weak D call TRBD1 (6 bases). The CDR3 sequence is 11 residues long. V dropped 6 bases and J dropped 11 bases, with 13 bases sitting between them. Germline-derived CDR1 and CDR2 are DFQATT and SNEGSKA (reference sequence). CDR3 sequence: CSASSGDKLFF. The CDR3 nucleotides are TGCAGTGCCAGCTCAGGGGACAAACTGTTTTTT.

This chain connects TRBV19 to TRBJ1-5; D remains unclear. The CDR3 length is 13 residues. The V end lost 6 bases, the J end lost 1 base, and 7 bases lay between the germline ends. Germline CDR1 is LNHDA and CDR2 is SQIVND (reference sequence). The CDR3 DNA is TGTGCCAGTAGGAAAAACAGCAATCAGCCCCAGCATTTT. Amino acid sequence: CASRKNSNQPQHF. The entire variable domain, with the rest obtained from reference TRBV19 and TRBJ1-5, is as follows: DGGITQSPKYLFRKEGQNVTLSCEQNLNHDAMYWYRQDPGQGLRLIYYSQIVNDFQKGDIAEGYSVSREKKESFPLTVTSAQKNPTAFYLCASRKNSNQPQHFGDGTRLSIL.